This T cell receptor (beta chain) was sequenced during a study of T cell clonality in common variable immunodeficiency (dated by TCRdb to about 2015). Beyond this particular receptor, the publication reports: Differences among patients in the CVID cohort limited the correlations between repertoire features and clinical complications. Increased TCRbeta clonality was found in CVID subjects compared with healthy controls (t-test p = 0.018), with the increase being most characteristic of about a third of subjects. Reportedly, TCRbeta sequences from CVID had fewer deletions and N-nucleotide insertions, and highly modified clones with 13 or more V deletions were absent from CVID. Healthy controls shared more TCRbeta clones with each other than CVID subjects shared among themselves (p < 0.0001). Even though DNA input was equal, the average per sample came to about 81,820 unique sequences for controls compared with 30,000 to 40,000 for CVID samples. According to the authors, figuring out what caused the increased clonality in CVID would require sequencing the repertoires of T cell subpopulations.

Standard criteria, namely reduction of serum IgG, IgA and/or IgM below the normal range together with specific antibody deficiency, were applied for the diagnosis of CVID. There were some 44 subjects in the CVID group (around 30 male and roughly 15 female), ranging in age from roughly 9 to 64 years, with a mean age of 40. Predominantly Caucasian heritage was noted among both the CVID patients and the healthy controls. At the time of study participation, every CVID subject had been on replacement immunoglobulin therapy for at least one year. When blood was collected, none of the CVID subjects were ill or on immunomodulatory or immunosuppressive medication. Heparinized peripheral whole blood samples of about 5 to 8 ml were collected from each donor. Genomic DNA from adults with common variable immune deficiency (CVID) and from healthy adult controls was used to sequence TCRbeta CDR3 repertoires. Diluted blood was density-centrifuged over Hypaque 1077 or Ficoll-Paque to isolate peripheral blood mononuclear cells. Genomic DNA was extracted from unsorted mononuclear cells by Qiagen column purification or by a centrifugation-based method.

CDR1 and CDR2 (SGHKS, YYEKEE) derive from the germline V gene (reference sequence). Counted from cysteine to phenylalanine, this CDR3 has 15 amino acids. The 36 bases shown cover part of the CDR3, and their frame starts at base 1. Relative to germline, V is missing 0 bases and J is missing 0 bases, with 3 bases of the junction outside any gene match. This clone is judged medium-sized (0.01 to 0.1%). Its cognate antigen has yet to be identified. The read terminates 3 residues before the CDR3 end, so the remaining end is supplied by the germline J gene. For sequencing, equivalent amounts of genomic DNA were input from CVID and control samples. For every sample, a 60 bp segment covering the rearranged TCRbeta CDR3 region was amplified and then sequenced. The immunoSEQ assay, a bias-corrected multiplex PCR combined with high-throughput sequencing, was used for TCRbeta amplification. Turning to the authors' computational methods: Each unique nucleotide sequence was treated as a clone and annotated with V, D and J genes, copy number and frequency. Sequences were labeled productive if in frame, and non-productive if out of frame or containing stop codons. As previously described, Shannon's entropy was used to calculate clonality. Mean CDR3 Kyte-Doolittle hydropathy was derived from the predicted amino acid sequences of productive clones. Using the R hclust function, scaled V gene usage was clustered hierarchically with Manhattan distance and complete linkage. Sharing of clones by CDR3 amino acid sequence was evaluated by resampling 12 repertoires per group over 100 rounds. The repertoires were searched for about 68 published EBV-specific TCRbeta sequences and roughly 250 published CMV-specific TCRbeta sequences. After a couple of CVID samples that produced fewer than 10,000 sequences were dropped from the analysis, around 40 CVID repertoires remained. The table was pulled from immuneACCESS by TCRdb, which kept in-frame rearrangements only. Such tables lose some clones; where checked, under half of the loss comes from unresolved V genes, and the rest has no known cause. From that table come the V and J calls and clone size; the DNA was used to work out D and trimming. This sample is represented by some 11,000 clones, with no singletons among them. The ten largest clones capture roughly 7.4% of the sample.

This clonotype was sampled from a human donor with common variable immunodeficiency. Material for sequencing was peripheral blood mononuclear cells. The V and J genes are TRBV5-5 and TRBJ2-7, with TRBD1 identical over 7 junction bases. The CDR3 region: CASSLGTGSSYEQYF. CDR3 DNA, as far as it was read: TGTGCCAGCAGCTTGGGGACAGGAAGCTCCTACGAG.